A selection of T cell receptor beta chains follows, all from one sample in a study of shared clonotypes between healthy human individuals. Produced via immunoSEQ multiplex PCR; TCRdb's table is partial and in-frame only. The sample has around 1.6 million clones; 95% to 99% are singletons. Sequenced sample: naive CD4+ T cells sorted from blood. These receptors were taken from a man younger than 45 in good health. Both conserved end residues are part of each CDR3. D genes are given only for firm matches. Not every row has a clone size; where given, it reads once, few, many or a size class.

V	J	D	size	CDR3	DNA
TRBV5-1	TRBJ2-2	-	-	CASSLGFGGELFF	TGCGCCAGCAGTTTAGGGTTTGGCGGGGAGCTGTTTTTT
TRBV29-1	TRBJ2-1	-	-	CSGTPRSSYNEQFF	TGCAGCGGCACACCCAGGAGCTCCTACAATGAGCAGTTCTTC
TRBV2	TRBJ1-2	-	-	CASSEGRLSGYTF	TGTGCCAGCAGTGAAGGTCGCCTGAGTGGCTACACCTTC
TRBV7-2	TRBJ2-5	-	-	CASSLRRDSGETQYF	TGTGCCAGCAGCTTAAGGAGGGACTCAGGAGAGACCCAGTACTTC
TRBV9	TRBJ2-1	TRBD1	-	CASSVDRDREYNEQFF	TGTGCCAGCAGCGTAGATCGGGACAGGGAATACAATGAGCAGTTCTTC
TRBV18	TRBJ2-7	-	once	CASSPPGHEQYF	TGTGCCAGCTCACCACCTGGGCACGAGCAGTACTTC
TRBV4-3	TRBJ2-7	-	-	CASSQVTGPLVGEQYF	TGCGCCAGCAGCCAAGTCACAGGACCTCTGGTGGGAGAGCAGTACTTC
TRBV28	TRBJ1-2	-	-	CASSLEGGSYGYTF	TGTGCCAGCAGTTTAGAGGGGGGCTCCTATGGCTACACCTTC
TRBV5-1	TRBJ2-1	-	-	CASSKEGQRSYNEQFF	TGCGCCAGCAGCAAGGAGGGACAGCGCTCCTACAATGAGCAGTTCTTC
TRBV5-4	TRBJ1-2	TRBD1	-	CASSERQGDGYTF	TGTGCCAGCAGCGAAAGACAGGGCGATGGCTACACCTTC